The sample holds many counts of the clone carrying this T cell receptor (beta chain). Germline loops: CDR1 MDHEN, CDR2 SYDVKM. Unmatched junction bases numbered 5, after V lost 6 bases and J lost 0 bases. The CDR3 is made up of 15 amino acids. TCRdb passed the RACE reads through MiXCR, listing each CDR3 protein once. The sample consists of approximately 49,000 distinct CDR3 sequences, around 9.3% of them appearing once. This sample stems from a study of human T cells and chemical hapten exposure. Study at large: Upper inner arm skin measuring around 2 cm by around 2 cm received 2% DPC for sensitization.

Regarding time point: patch test 1, 2 weeks after DPC sensitization. Treatment noted: therapeutic diphenylcyclopropenone sensitization with weekly scalp DPC. The sequence was obtained from a woman between 50 and 59 years old with alopecia areata. Some clones in this sample may be carry-over from other donors' samples. This specimen consisted of whole blood, obtained in connection with sensitization to the hapten diphenylcyclopropenone (DPC). The rearrangement uses TRBV28 and TRBJ2-3; the match to TRBD1 covers 8 bases. The CDR3 here is CASRNGQGSTDTQYF. DNA of the CDR3: TGTGCCAGCAGGAATGGACAGGGCAGCACAGATACGCAGTATTTT.